This T cell receptor (beta chain) derives from a study of T cells in Graves' hyperthyroidism and ophthalmopathy. The CDR3 is 13 amino acids. V was pared by 0 bases and J by 6 bases, with 2 bases of the junction left unmatched. The germline V gene has CDR1 MNHEY and CDR2 SVGAGI. With regard to this clonotype: Its antigen remains unidentified.

The TCR beta CDR3 regions underwent amplification using RNA transcripts as the source. HTBI primers were employed in a first-round RT-PCR of the TCR CDR3. A single record per CDR3 protein comes from TCRdb applying MiXCR to the multiplex PCR reads. This table holds roughly 380,000 distinct CDR3 sequences, around a sixth found once. Whole-study results and caveats: A model of 13 V-J features distinguished ophthalmopathy from stable hyperthyroidism. Model output signaled ophthalmopathy a median 6.5 months ahead of onset.

V gene TRBV6-5 combines with J gene TRBJ2-7, with TRBD2 identical over 7 bases. The sequence was obtained from a woman in her thirties or forties with Graves' ophthalmopathy. Source material: blood. DNA of the CDR3: TGTGCCAGCAGTTACTCGACGGGGGGCGAGCAGTACTTC. Translated, it gives CASSYSTGGEQYF.